This T cell receptor beta chain was recovered during a study of T cell changes during pregnancy in multiple sclerosis. This CDR3 comprises 16 residues. Germline assignment: CDR1 MNHNY and CDR2 SVGAGI (reference sequence). After removal of 6 bases from V and 4 bases from J, the junction contained 13 bases not matched to a gene. Profiled with immunoSEQ multiplex PCR; TCRdb holds only in-frame clones, not every one. The profile shows 130,000 or so clones, approximately 95% of them singletons. The V call is TRBV6-6, the J call TRBJ1-1; 8 bases fit TRBD1. The sequences come from peripheral blood, collected before pregnancy. The TCR comes from a female donor with multiple sclerosis, enrolled in a pregnancy study. Here the CDR3 reads CASSFGQGELTTEAFF. CDR3 coding DNA: TGTGCCAGCAGCTTCGGACAGGGAGAACTTACCACTGAAGCTTTCTTT.